Sequencing of this TCR beta chain was carried out in a study of cytomegalovirus exposure and HLA in healthy donors. Study-level background: Assignment to the Caucasian-associated ancestry cluster applied to roughly 80% of the roughly 420 genotyped donors.

Points from the study as a whole: Highly shared sequence variants in one cluster were likely a sequencing artifact. Around 18,000 TCR beta sequences were associated with HLA alleles at 0.05 false discovery rate in a later analysis. It emerged from a later analysis that several of the most significant clusters appeared to be linked to common viral pathogens.

Concerning this clone itself: Its antigen is not known.

Germline V gives CDR1 LNHDA, CDR2 SQIVND (reference sequence). V shed 3 bases and J shed 2 bases, with 7 bases lying between them. The CDR3 has 13 residues. With 60 Vbeta and 13 Jbeta primers, the PCR was carried out. Some clones are missing from TCRdb's copy, which holds only in-frame ones; the method was immunoSEQ multiplex PCR. The sample's table shows about 140,000 clones. This sequence joins TRBV19 and TRBJ2-5, with unresolved D. The sequencing input was PBMCs. The TCR originated in a man aged 40-49 years in good health and CMV-seronegative. The CDR3 region has the DNA TGTGCCAGTAGTATGGGCCTACAAGAGACCCAGTACTTC. Amino acids: CASSMGLQETQYF. The full variable domain, in which reference TRBV19 and TRBJ2-5 provide the parts outside the CDR3, is DGGITQSPKYLFRKEGQNVTLSCEQNLNHDAMYWYRQDPGQGLRLIYYSQIVNDFQKGDIAEGYSVSREKKESFPLTVTSAQKNPTAFYLCASSMGLQETQYFGPGTRLLVL.